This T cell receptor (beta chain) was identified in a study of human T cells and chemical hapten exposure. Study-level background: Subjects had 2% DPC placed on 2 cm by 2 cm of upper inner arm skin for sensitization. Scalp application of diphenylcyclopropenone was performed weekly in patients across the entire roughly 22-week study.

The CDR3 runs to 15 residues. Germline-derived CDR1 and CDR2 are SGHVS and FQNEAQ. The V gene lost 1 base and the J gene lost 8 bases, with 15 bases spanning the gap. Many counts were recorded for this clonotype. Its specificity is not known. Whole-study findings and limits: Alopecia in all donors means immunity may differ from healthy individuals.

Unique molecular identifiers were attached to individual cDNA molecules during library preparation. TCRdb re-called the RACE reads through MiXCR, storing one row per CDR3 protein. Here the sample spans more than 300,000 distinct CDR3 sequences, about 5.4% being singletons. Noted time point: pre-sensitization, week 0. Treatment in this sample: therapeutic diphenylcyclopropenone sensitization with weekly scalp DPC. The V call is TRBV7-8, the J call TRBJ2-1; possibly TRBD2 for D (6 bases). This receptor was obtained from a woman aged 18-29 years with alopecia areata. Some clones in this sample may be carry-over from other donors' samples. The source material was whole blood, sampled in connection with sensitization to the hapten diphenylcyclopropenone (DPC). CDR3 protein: CASSLELADFHEQFF. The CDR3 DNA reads TGTGCCAGCAGCTTAGAACTAGCCGATTTCCATGAGCAGTTCTTC.